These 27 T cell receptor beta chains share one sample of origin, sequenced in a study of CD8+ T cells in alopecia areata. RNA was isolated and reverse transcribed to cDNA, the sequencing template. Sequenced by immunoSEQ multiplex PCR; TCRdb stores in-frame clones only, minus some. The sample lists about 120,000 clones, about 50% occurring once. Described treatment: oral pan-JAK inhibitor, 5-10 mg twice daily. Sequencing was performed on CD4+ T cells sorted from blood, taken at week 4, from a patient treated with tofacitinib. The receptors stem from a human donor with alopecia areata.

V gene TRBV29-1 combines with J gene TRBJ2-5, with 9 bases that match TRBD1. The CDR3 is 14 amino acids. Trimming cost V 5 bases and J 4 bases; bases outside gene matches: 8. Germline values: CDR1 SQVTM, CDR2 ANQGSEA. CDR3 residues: CSVRTGAARETQYF. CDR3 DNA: TGCAGCGTTAGGACAGGGGCCGCCAGAGAGACCCAGTACTTC.

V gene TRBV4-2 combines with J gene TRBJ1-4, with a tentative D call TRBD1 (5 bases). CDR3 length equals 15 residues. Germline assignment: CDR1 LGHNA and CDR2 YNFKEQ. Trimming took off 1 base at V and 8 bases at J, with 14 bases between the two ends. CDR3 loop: CASSQGGPQSEKLFF. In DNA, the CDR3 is TGTGCCAGCAGCCAAGGGGGCCCCCAGTCGGAAAAACTGTTTTTT.

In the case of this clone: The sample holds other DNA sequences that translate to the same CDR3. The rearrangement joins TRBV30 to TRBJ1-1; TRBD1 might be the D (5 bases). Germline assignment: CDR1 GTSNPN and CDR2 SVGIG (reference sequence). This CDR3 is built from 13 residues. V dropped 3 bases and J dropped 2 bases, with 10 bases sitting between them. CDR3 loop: CAWSGDFNTEAFF. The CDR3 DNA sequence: TGTGCCTGGAGCGGGGACTTTAACACTGAAGCTTTCTTT.

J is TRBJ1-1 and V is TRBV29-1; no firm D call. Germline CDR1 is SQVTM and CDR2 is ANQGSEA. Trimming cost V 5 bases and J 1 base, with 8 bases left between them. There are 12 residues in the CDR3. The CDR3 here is CSVRVGNTEAFF. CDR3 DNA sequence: TGCAGCGTTCGAGTGGGGAACACTGAAGCTTTCTTT.

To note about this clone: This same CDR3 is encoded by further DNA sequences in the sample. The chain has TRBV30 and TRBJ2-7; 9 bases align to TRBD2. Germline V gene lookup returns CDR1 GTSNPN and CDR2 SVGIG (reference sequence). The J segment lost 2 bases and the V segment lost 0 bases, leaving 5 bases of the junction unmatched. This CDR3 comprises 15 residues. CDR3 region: CAWSVGLAGTYEQYF. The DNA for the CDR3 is TGTGCCTGGAGTGTAGGCCTAGCGGGGACCTACGAGCAGTACTTC. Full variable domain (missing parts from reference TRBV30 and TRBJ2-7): SQTIHQWPATLVQPVGSPLSLECTVEGTSNPNLYWYRQAAGRGLQLLFYSVGIGQISSEVPQNLSASRPQDRQFILSSKKLLLSDSGFYLCAWSVGLAGTYEQYFGPGTRLTVT.

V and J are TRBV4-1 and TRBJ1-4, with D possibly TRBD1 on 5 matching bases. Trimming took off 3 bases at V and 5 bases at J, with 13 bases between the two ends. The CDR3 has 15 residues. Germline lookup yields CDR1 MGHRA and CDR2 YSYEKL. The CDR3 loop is CASSQFLGGNEKLFF. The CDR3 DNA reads TGCGCCAGCAGCCAGTTCTTGGGGGGAAATGAAAAACTGTTTTTT.

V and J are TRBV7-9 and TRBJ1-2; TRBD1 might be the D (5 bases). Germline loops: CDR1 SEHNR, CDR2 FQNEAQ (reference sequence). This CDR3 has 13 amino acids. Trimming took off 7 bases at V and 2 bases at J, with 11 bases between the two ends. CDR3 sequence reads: CASTETENYGYTF. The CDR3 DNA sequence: TGTGCCAGCACCGAGACAGAGAACTATGGCTACACCTTC.

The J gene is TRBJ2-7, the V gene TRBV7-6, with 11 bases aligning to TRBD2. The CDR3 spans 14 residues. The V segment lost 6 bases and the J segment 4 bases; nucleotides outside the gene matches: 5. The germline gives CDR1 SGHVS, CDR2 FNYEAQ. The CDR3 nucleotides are TGTGCCAGCAGTTTTTCTAGCGGGGGGTACGAGCAGTACTTC. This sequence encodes CASSFSSGGYEQYF.

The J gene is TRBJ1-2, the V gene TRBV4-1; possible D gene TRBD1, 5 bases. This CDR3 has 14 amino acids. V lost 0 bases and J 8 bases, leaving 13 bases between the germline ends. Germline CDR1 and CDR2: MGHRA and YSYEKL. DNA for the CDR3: TGCGCCAGCAGCCAAGATCAGGGATGGCGCGGCTACACCTTC. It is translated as CASSQDQGWRGYTF.

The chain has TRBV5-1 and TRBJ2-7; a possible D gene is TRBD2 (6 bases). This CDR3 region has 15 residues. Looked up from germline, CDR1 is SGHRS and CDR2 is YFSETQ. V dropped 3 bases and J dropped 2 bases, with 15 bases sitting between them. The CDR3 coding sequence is TGCGCCAGCAGCTCGAGATCGGAGGGGCCCTACGAGCAGTACTTC. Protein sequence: CASSSRSEGPYEQYF.

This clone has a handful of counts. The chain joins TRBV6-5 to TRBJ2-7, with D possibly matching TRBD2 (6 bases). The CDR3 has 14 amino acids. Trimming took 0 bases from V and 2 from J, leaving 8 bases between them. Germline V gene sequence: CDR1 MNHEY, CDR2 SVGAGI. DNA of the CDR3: TGTGCCAGCAGTTACTCTAGCGGTACCTACGAGCAGTACTTC. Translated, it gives CASSYSSGTYEQYF.

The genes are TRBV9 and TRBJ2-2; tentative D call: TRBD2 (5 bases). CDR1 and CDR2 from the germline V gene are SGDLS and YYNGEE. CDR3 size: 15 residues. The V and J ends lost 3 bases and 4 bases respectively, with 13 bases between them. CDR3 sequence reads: CASSAGVLPTGELFF. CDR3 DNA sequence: TGTGCCAGCAGCGCCGGGGTACTTCCCACCGGGGAGCTGTTTTTT.

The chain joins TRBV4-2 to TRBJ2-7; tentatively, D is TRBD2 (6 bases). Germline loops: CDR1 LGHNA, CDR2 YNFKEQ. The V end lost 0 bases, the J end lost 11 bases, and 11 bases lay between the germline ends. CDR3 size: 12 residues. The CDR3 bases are TGTGCCAGCAGCCAAGATGGGGGACTCAAGTACTTC. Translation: CASSQDGGLKYF.

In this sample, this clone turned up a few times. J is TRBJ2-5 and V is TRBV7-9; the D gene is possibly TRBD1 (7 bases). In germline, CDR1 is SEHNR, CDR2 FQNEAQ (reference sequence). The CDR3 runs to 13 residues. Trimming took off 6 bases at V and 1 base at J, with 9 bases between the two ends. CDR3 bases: TGTGCCAGCAGGCGGGACAGCCAAGAGACCCAGTACTTC. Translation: CASRRDSQETQYF.

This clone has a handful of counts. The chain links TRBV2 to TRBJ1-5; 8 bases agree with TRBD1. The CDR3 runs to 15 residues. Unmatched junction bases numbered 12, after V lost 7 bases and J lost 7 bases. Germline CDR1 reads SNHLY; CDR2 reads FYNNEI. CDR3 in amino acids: CASTKDRGGRQPQHF. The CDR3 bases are TGTGCCAGCACTAAAGACAGGGGCGGAAGGCAGCCCCAGCATTTT.

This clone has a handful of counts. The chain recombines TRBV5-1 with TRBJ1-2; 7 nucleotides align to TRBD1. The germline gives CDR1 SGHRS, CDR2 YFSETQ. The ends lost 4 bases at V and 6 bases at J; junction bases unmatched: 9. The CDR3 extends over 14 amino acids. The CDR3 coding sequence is TGCGCCAGCAGCAGCGGACAGGAGGGGCATGGCTACACCTTC. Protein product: CASSSGQEGHGYTF.

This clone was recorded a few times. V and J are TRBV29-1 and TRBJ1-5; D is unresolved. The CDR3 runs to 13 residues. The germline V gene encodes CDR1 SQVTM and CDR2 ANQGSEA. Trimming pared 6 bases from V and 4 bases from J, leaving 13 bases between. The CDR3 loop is CSVGQARNQPQHF. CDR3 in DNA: TGCAGCGTCGGTCAGGCCAGGAATCAGCCCCAGCATTTT.

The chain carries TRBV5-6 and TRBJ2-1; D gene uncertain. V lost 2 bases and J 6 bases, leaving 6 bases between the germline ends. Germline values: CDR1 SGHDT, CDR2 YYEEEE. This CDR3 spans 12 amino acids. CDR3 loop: CASSFRGNEQFF. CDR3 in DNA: TGTGCCAGCAGCTTCCGTGGCAATGAGCAGTTCTTC.

CDR3 amino acids: CASSTTSGGRYTDTQYF. The CDR3 bases are TGTGCCAGCAGTACGACTAGCGGGGGCCGATACACAGATACGCAGTATTTT. The chain combines TRBV5-4 with TRBJ2-3; 12 bases align to TRBD2. The CDR3 spans 17 residues. CDR1 and CDR2 from the germline V gene are SGHNT and YYREEE (reference sequence). V dropped 5 bases and J dropped 2; count of bases not matched to a gene: 9.

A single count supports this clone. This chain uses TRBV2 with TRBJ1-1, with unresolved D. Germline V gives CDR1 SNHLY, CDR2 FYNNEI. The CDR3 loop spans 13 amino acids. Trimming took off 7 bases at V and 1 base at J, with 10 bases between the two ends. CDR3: CASTRVGNTEAFF. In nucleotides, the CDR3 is TGTGCCAGCACTCGGGTCGGGAACACTGAAGCTTTCTTT.

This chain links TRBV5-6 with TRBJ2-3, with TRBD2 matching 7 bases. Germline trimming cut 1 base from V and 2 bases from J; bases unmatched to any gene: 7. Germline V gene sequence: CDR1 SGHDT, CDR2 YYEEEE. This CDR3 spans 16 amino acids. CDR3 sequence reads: CASSLMPSGPTDTQYF. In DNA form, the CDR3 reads TGTGCCAGCAGCTTGATGCCTAGCGGACCCACAGATACGCAGTATTTT.

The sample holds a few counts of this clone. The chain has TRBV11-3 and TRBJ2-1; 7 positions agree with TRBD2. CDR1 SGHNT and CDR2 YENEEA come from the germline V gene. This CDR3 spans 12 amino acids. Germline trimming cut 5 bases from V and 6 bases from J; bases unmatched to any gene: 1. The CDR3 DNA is TGTGCCAGCAGCGGGAGGGGCAATGAGCAGTTCTTC. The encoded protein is CASSGRGNEQFF.

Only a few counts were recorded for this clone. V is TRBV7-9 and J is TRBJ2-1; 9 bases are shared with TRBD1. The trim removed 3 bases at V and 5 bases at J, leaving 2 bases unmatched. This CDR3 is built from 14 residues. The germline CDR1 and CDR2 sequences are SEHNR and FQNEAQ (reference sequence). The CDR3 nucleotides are TGTGCCAGCAGCTTGGGACAGGGACACAATGAGCAGTTCTTC. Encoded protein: CASSLGQGHNEQFF.

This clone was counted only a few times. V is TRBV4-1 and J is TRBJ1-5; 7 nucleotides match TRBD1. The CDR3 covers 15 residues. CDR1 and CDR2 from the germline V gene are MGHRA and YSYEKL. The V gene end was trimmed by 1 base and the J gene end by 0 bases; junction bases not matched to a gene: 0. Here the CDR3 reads CASSQGQGSNQPQHF. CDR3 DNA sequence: TGCGCCAGCAGCCAAGGACAGGGTAGCAATCAGCCCCAGCATTTT.

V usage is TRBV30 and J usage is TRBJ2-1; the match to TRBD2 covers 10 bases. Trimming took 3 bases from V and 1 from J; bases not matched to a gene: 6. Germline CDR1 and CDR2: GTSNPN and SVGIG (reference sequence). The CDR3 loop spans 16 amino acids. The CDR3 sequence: CAWRDLAGVSYNEQFF. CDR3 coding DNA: TGTGCCTGGAGGGACCTAGCGGGAGTGTCCTACAATGAGCAGTTCTTC.

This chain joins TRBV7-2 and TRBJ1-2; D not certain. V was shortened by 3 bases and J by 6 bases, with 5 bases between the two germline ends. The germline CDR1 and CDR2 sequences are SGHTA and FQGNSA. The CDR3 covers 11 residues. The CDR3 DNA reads TGTGCCAGCAGCTTGGGGAATGGCTACACCTTC. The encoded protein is CASSLGNGYTF.

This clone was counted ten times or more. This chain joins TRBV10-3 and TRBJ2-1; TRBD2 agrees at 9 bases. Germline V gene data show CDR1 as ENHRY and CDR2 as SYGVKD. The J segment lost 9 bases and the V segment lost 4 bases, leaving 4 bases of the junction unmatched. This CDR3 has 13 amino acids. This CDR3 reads CAISVSGRGEQFF. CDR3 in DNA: TGTGCCATCAGTGTTAGCGGGAGAGGTGAGCAGTTCTTC.